This TCR beta chain was profiled in a study of shared clonotypes between healthy human individuals. The overall study: The plates for each donor numbered three CD4 naive, three CD4 memory, two CD8 naive and one CD8 memory.

The CDR3 is 12 amino acids. Germline V CDR1 and CDR2: SNHLY, FYNNEI. Deletions cut 6 bases from V and 7 bases from J, with 10 bases between. This clone was seen a handful of times. Its cognate antigen is unknown. Into CD45RA+ naive and CD45RA-negative memory subsets, the CD4+ cells were split. Sequencing was performed with immunoSEQ multiplex PCR; in TCRdb, only in-frame clones are kept and a portion is missing. The sample has approximately 640,000 clones, roughly 70% seen once. Study-level findings and limits: Sampling covered blood only; tissue repertoires likely differ.

The source material was memory CD4+ T cells sorted from blood. Subset indicated: CD45RA-negative fraction. The gene calls are TRBV2 and TRBJ2-1, with unresolved D. The receptor was isolated from a woman aged 25 to 45 in good health. The CDR3 region has the DNA TGTGCCAGCAGCCCCGACTCTAATGAGCAGTTCTTC. Translating it yields CASSPDSNEQFF.